This TCR beta chain was captured in a study of blood T cells in healthy people across ages. General study results and limits: Long-lived donors carried more naive CD4+ cells and greater diversity than aged donors. TCR beta diversity per million T cells fell roughly linearly with age.

This CDR3 spans 16 amino acids. V lost 3 bases, J lost 2 bases, and 6 bases stayed unmatched. Germline V lookup: CDR1 MNHNS, CDR2 SASEGT. Regarding this clonotype: Its target is unknown.

The use of a sample-barcoded 5' primer and a J-beta primer mix characterized a second PCR of 7 to 11 cycles. A template-switch adaptor containing 12 random nucleotides labeled each cDNA molecule. MiXCR, run by TCRdb on the 5' RACE reads, gives a single entry per CDR3 protein. The sample has some 1.5 million distinct CDR3 sequences; approximately 43% are singletons. Material for sequencing was blood. This clonotype was sampled from a young woman in good health. The chain has TRBV6-1 and TRBJ1-1; 10 bases are shared with TRBD1. The CDR3: CASSDWTGGSNTEAFF. CDR3 nucleotides: TGTGCCAGCAGTGACTGGACAGGGGGGAGTAACACTGAAGCTTTCTTT.